The present entry profiles one T cell receptor beta chain with its context. Its recognized antigen is unknown. No much larger clone exists at a distance of one base, and base qualities are not known. The time point label, as the study defines it: baseline, week 1 (first vaccination visit). This specimen's treatment or condition label, interpreted: pre-vaccination baseline after standard-of-care therapy. Donors had newly diagnosed WHO grade 3 or 4 IDH1-mutant astrocytomas with loss of nuclear ATRX. The samples were drawn from NOA16, a multicentre, single-arm, open-label phase I trial in Germany that tested a mutant IDH1 peptide vaccine in humans for the first time. Visit V03 blood draws served as the baseline sample for immunogenicity testing. Genomic DNA for TCRB sequencing was extracted from EDTA blood using the DNeasy Blood and Tissue Kit. The V end gives up 6 bases and the J end 1 base, leaving 2 bases in the junction not matched to a gene. The CDR3 holds 15 amino acids from the cysteine to the phenylalanine. The only DNA kept is the CDR3, 45 bases in frame from the first base. CDR1 is given as MNHNY and CDR2 as SVGAGI, both from the germline V gene (reference sequence).

These data are taken from a study of a mutant IDH1 vaccine in newly diagnosed glioma (dated by TCRdb to the early 2020s). Study-wide context: Of the roughly 30 treated patients, around 62% were male and about 40% were female, and a mean age of 40.4 years was recorded. Prior to enrollment, patients had been given standard therapy consisting of radiotherapy alone, temozolomide alone, or radiochemotherapy with temozolomide, with the combination given to most patients. Six visits were used for peripheral blood collection: V03 (baseline), V05, V07, V10, V12 and V13. For exploratory analyses, about 25 treated patients had longitudinal TCRB deep sequencing done wherever samples were available. Paper-wide results and their limitations: Immune responses induced by the vaccine were seen in around 94% of patients across multiple MHC alleles. Availability determined which PBMC samples were chosen for TCRB deep sequencing. According to the authors, sample limitations meant that analyses of patient blood samples could not be reproduced. Pseudoprogression seemed to be unrelated to changes in the top peripheral T cell clonotypes found by TCRB sequencing.

The protocol used for the library was the immunoSEQ multiplex PCR assay. Rearranged TCR beta chain sequences were amplified with the hsTCRB Kit following the manufacturer's protocol. An Illumina MiSeq was used to sequence the TCRB libraries. The original pipeline was this. The kit vendor's proprietary platform handled demultiplexing, trimming and gene mapping. TCRdb mirrors the immuneACCESS table, restricted to in-frame sequences. Some clones are absent from its copies; in checked studies, under half trace to an unresolved V gene, and the reason for the others is unknown. V, J and clone size reflect that table, while D and trimming were determined from the DNA. Present in this sample are approximately 70,000 clones, about 86% of which were seen just once. Around 3% of the sample is taken by the ten largest.

The receptor was derived from a man aged 25 to 45 with glioma. Sequenced material: PBMCs, taken from a glioma patient treated with radiotherapy, temozolomide or both. The rearrangement combines TRBV6-6 with TRBJ2-3; 12 nucleotides in the junction match TRBD2. The DNA reads as follows: TGTGCCAGCAGCCGACTAGCGGGGGGCACAGATACGCAGTATTTT. The translation is CASSRLAGGTDTQYF.